This T cell receptor (beta chain) was observed in a study of beta chain features in type 1 diabetes. CDR1 is LGHNA and CDR2 is YNFKEQ in the germline V gene. This CDR3 is built from 12 residues. The V gene lost 0 bases and the J gene lost 11 bases, with 10 bases spanning the gap. Every bit of the isolated RNA underwent reverse transcription, so sequencing read expressed TCRB transcripts. Profiling relied on immunoSEQ multiplex PCR, and the TCRdb table lists in-frame clones only, not all of them. The sample shows fewer than 650,000 clones, around 15% of them seen only once. This clone has only a few counts.

The receptor comes from a man younger than 30 in good health. The genes are TRBV4-2 and TRBJ1-1; D not resolved. What was sequenced was naive CD4+ T cells from blood. CDR3 bases: TGTGCCAGCAGCCAAGATAACCAGCGGGCTTTCTTT. It specifies CASSQDNQRAFF.